This T cell receptor beta chain was sequenced in a study of blood T cells in healthy people across ages. The CDR3 loop spans 12 amino acids. The germline V and J ends were trimmed by 3 bases and 12 bases, with 12 bases remaining between them. Germline assignment: CDR1 SGHDN and CDR2 FVKESK. Combining a sample-barcoded 5' primer with a J-beta primer mix, a second PCR ran for roughly 7 to 11 cycles. TCRdb redid the calling of the 5' RACE reads with MiXCR, one entry per CDR3 protein. The profile shows 850,000 to 1,100,000 distinct CDR3 sequences, 35% to 45% of them singletons. This clonotype was counted between two and nine times.

Sequencing was performed on blood. The TCR sequence derives from a man between 18 and 29 years old in good health. This chain links TRBV14 with TRBJ2-1; no firm D call. The CDR3 nucleotides read TGTGCCAGCAGCCAGAGTTGGTCCATGCAGTTCTTC. Translating gives CASSQSWSMQFF. The full variable domain, with the rest looked up from reference TRBV14 and TRBJ2-1, is EAGVTQFPSHSVIEKGQTVTLRCDPISGHDNLYWYRRVMGKEIKFLLHFVKESKQDESGMPNNRFLAERTGGTYSTLKVQPAELEDSGVYFCASSQSWSMQFFGPGTRLTVL.